Below, 5 T cell receptor beta chains from the same sample are listed, as sequenced in a study of T cells in Graves' hyperthyroidism and ophthalmopathy. Amplified regions were TCR beta CDR3 sequences from RNA transcripts. HTBI primers were used for first-round RT-PCR of the TCR CDR3. TCRdb reprocessed the multiplex PCR reads with MiXCR, giving one entry per CDR3 protein. The sample records hundreds of thousands of distinct CDR3 sequences, around 38% being singletons. The sample consisted of blood. The receptor set was obtained from a man aged 18 to 29 with Graves' hyperthyroidism.

This clonotype was picked up many times. The chain couples TRBV29-1 to TRBJ2-7, with D hard to call. CDR3 length: 12 residues. Germline-derived CDR1 and CDR2 are SQVTM and ANQGSEA. The V and J ends lost 4 bases and 2 bases respectively, with 9 bases between them. Written as DNA, the CDR3 is TGCAGCGTTGGCGGCAGCCCCTACGAGCAGTACTTC. It codes for CSVGGSPYEQYF.

The rearrangement links TRBV7-9 to TRBJ1-2; no reliable D call. The ends were cut back, 5 bases at V and 3 bases at J, with 10 bases in the middle. The germline V gene encodes CDR1 SEHNR and CDR2 FQNEAQ (reference sequence). The CDR3 contains 13 residues. The chain's CDR3 is CASSLLLDYGYTF. For the CDR3, the DNA is TGTGCCAGCAGCCTCCTACTGGACTATGGCTACACCTTC.

The V and J genes are TRBV11-2 and TRBJ2-7; 9 nucleotides align to TRBD1. Germline CDR1 is SGHAT and CDR2 is FQNNGV. CDR3 length: 17 residues. CDR3 coding DNA: TGTGCTTCTATGGGGACAGGGTCCACCACCCCTAAATACGAGCAGTACTTC. It encodes CASMGTGSTTPKYEQYF.

CDR3 sequence reads: CASSPRPEQFF. CDR3 DNA: TGTGCCAGCAGCCCCCGTCCCGAGCAGTTCTTC. The chain carries TRBV11-2 and TRBJ2-1; D ambiguous. The V and J ends lost 5 bases and 10 bases respectively, with 9 bases between them. Germline V lookup: CDR1 SGHAT, CDR2 FQNNGV. There are 11 residues in the CDR3.

This sequence joins TRBV20-1 and TRBJ2-7, with 9 bases fitting TRBD1. The CDR3 has 14 amino acids. Trimming at V came to 7 bases and at J to 2 bases, leaving 9 bases not matched to a gene. Germline V gives CDR1 DFQATT, CDR2 SNEGSKA (reference sequence). CDR3 sequence: CSVQPGTGPYEQYF. The CDR3 DNA reads TGCAGTGTCCAACCCGGGACAGGGCCCTACGAGCAGTACTTC.